The 18 T cell receptor beta chains below were found in one sample sequenced in a study of T cells expressing NK-cell markers. TCRdb processed the 5' RACE reads again and assigns one entry to each CDR3 protein, with no DNA. The sample includes about 140,000 distinct CDR3 sequences. The sample consisted of blood T cells: a sorted CD56 or NKG2C T cell subset, CD4+ or CD8+ T cells, or bulk PBMC T cells (not recorded which). These TCRs come from a man aged 18 to 29 in good health.

The chain is built from TRBV11-1 and TRBJ2-3; without DNA, the TCRdb call of TRBD1 cannot be checked. Germline V lookup: CDR1 SGHAT, CDR2 FQDESV (reference sequence). The CDR3 contains 18 residues. This CDR3 reads CASSLVGRLGGYSDTQYF.

The CDR3 reads CASSQDWVNANTGELFF. J is TRBJ2-2 and V is TRBV4-3. The CDR3 consists of 17 residues. Germline CDR1 is LGHNA and CDR2 is YSLEER.

The gene calls are TRBV4-1 and TRBJ2-7; without DNA, the TCRdb call of TRBD1 cannot be checked. The CDR3 is 16 amino acids. CDR1 MGHRA and CDR2 YSYEKL come from the germline V gene. CDR3 sequence reads: CASSQAGQGSTYEQYF.

This chain joins TRBV7-9 and TRBJ2-2. In germline, CDR1 is SEHNR, CDR2 FQNEAQ (reference sequence). The CDR3 is made up of 14 amino acids. This chain's CDR3 is CASTGWSSTGELFF.

The V and J genes are TRBV4-3 and TRBJ2-1; TCRdb outputs TRBD1, but without DNA this stays unchecked. CDR1 and CDR2 (germline): LGHNA, YSLEER. This CDR3 is built from 17 residues. The CDR3 sequence is CASSQELTGYRFNEQFF.

The rearrangement joins TRBV27 to TRBJ2-2; the TRBD1 assignment by TCRdb is unverifiable without DNA. This CDR3 has 19 amino acids. CDR1 is MNHEY, CDR2 SMNVEV, per germline (reference sequence). The chain's CDR3 is CASSILRTGPIANTGELFF.

The chain links TRBV11-2 to TRBJ2-1; checking the TCRdb D call of TRBD1 is not possible without DNA. Germline V lookup: CDR1 SGHAT, CDR2 FQNNGV. This CDR3 region has 15 residues. The chain's CDR3 is CASTGAFTTYNEQFF.

This chain joins TRBV9 and TRBJ2-7; TCRdb's assignment of TRBD1 cannot be checked, as there is no DNA. Germline CDR1 is SGDLS and CDR2 is YYNGEE. This CDR3 is built from 15 residues. The CDR3 is CASSEGTGGANEQYF. Complete variable domain (other parts from reference TRBV9 and TRBJ2-7): DSGVTQTPKHLITATGQRVTLRCSPRSGDLSVYWYQQSLDQGLQFLIQYYNGEERAKGNILERFSAQQFPDLHSELNLSSLELGDSALYFCASSEGTGGANEQYFGPGTRLTVT.

This chain links TRBV11-2 with TRBJ2-1; there is no DNA to check the TCRdb D call of TRBD2. This CDR3 is 16 amino acids long. Germline lookup yields CDR1 SGHAT and CDR2 FQNNGV. CDR3 residues: CASSLDGLAGVDEQFF.

The V gene is TRBV27, the J gene TRBJ2-4; the D call from TCRdb, TRBD1, cannot be confirmed without DNA. This CDR3 contains 16 residues. CDR1 and CDR2 (germline): MNHEY, SMNVEV (reference sequence). The CDR3 sequence: CASSSGQQIAKNIQYF.

The genes are TRBV10-1 and TRBJ2-1; TCRdb gives TRBD2 as the D gene, but with no DNA this cannot be confirmed. From germline, CDR1 is WNHNN and CDR2 SYGVQD (reference sequence). The CDR3 length is 15 residues. CDR3 loop: CASSLTSGRANEQFF.

V and J are TRBV25-1 and TRBJ2-1; TCRdb lists TRBD2, though no DNA is available to test this call. The CDR3 contains 16 residues. Germline CDR1 is MGHDK and CDR2 is SYGVNS. CDR3: CASSGRRLAEYNEQFF.

This chain joins TRBV9 and TRBJ2-5; the D call from TCRdb, TRBD2, cannot be confirmed without DNA. This CDR3 has 17 amino acids. Germline CDR1 is SGDLS and CDR2 is YYNGEE. The CDR3 here is CASSPRGLAEIQETQYF.

This rearrangement joins TRBV18 to TRBJ2-1; as DNA is missing, the TRBD1 call by TCRdb cannot be tested. The length of the CDR3 is 15 residues. Germline loops: CDR1 KGHSH, CDR2 LQKENI. The CDR3 sequence is CASSPRDRDLNEQFF.

This chain links TRBV5-4 with TRBJ1-1. The CDR3 covers 13 residues. Germline-derived CDR1 and CDR2 are SGHNT and YYREEE (reference sequence). CDR3: CASSVLGGFEAFF.

CDR3 amino acids: CASSVQGGNQPQHF. This chain links TRBV9 with TRBJ1-5; with no DNA, the TCRdb D assignment of TRBD1 cannot be verified. The CDR3 is made up of 14 amino acids. Per germline, CDR1 SGDLS and CDR2 YYNGEE.

V and J are TRBV12-3 or TRBV12-4 and TRBJ2-2; TCRdb returns TRBD2, unconfirmable since there is no DNA. The CDR3 covers 18 residues. The CDR3: CASRVAPRTFVNTGELFF.

The rearrangement joins TRBV19 to TRBJ2-1. The germline V gene has CDR1 LNHDA and CDR2 SQIVND (reference sequence). The CDR3 consists of 13 residues. The CDR3 reads CASSSDSYNEQFF.